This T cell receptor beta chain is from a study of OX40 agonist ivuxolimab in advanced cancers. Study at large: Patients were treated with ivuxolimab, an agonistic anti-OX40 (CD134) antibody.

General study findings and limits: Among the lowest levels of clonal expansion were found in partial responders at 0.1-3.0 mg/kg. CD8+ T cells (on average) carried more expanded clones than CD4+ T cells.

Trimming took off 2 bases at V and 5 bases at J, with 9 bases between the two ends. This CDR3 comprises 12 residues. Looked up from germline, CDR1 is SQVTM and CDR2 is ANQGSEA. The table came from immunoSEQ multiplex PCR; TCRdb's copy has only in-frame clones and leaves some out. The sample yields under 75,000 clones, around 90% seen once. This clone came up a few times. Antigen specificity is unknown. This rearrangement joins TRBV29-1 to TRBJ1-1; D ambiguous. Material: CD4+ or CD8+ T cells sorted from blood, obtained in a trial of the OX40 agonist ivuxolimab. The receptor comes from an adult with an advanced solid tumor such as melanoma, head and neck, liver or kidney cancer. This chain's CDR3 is CSVETRWTEAFF. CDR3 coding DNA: TGCAGCGTTGAAACTCGGTGGACTGAAGCTTTCTTT.